This TCR beta chain was obtained from a study of naive and memory T cell subsets. After the first PCR, alpha and beta chain libraries were processed separately. Study-level results: Diversity fell and Gini index rose from naive through CM, EM, EMRA.

With 3 bases removed from V and 3 bases from J, the gap between germline ends came to 14 bases. CDR3 length: 15 amino acids. The germline gives CDR1 SGHAT, CDR2 FQNNGV. The table lists this clonotype with a few counts. Antigen unknown. Both TRBC1 and TRBC2 were covered by a beta constant-region primer of two equimolar oligonucleotides. TCRdb re-called the UMI-ligation and nested PCR reads with MiXCR, one entry per CDR3 protein. The sample holds 120,000 to 150,000 distinct CDR3 sequences, about a sixth seen once. This clonotype was sampled from a human donor in good health. This chain links TRBV11-2 with TRBJ2-5; possible D gene TRBD2, 6 bases. Material: naive CD4+ T cells from blood. The CDR3 sequence is CASSLGGQREETQYF. The DNA for the CDR3 is TGTGCCAGCAGCTTGGGCGGCCAGCGGGAAGAGACCCAGTACTTC.